The T cell receptor (beta chain) described here comes from a study of OX40 agonist ivuxolimab in advanced cancers. General study findings and limits: CD4+ T cells averaged fewer expanded clones than CD8+ T cells.

Germline V gene lookup returns CDR1 MDHEN and CDR2 SYDVKM. The CDR3 runs to 14 residues. V was shortened by 5 bases and J by 0 bases, with 11 bases between the two germline ends. A word on this clone: Its antigen is not identified.

TCRdb's copy holds only in-frame clones and misses some; the assay was immunoSEQ multiplex PCR. The repertoire holds tens of thousands of clones, with approximately 85% as singletons. This receptor was obtained from an adult with an advanced solid tumor such as melanoma, head and neck, liver or kidney cancer. Sequenced material: CD4+ or CD8+ T cells sorted from blood, taken in a trial of the OX40 agonist ivuxolimab. The V gene is TRBV28, the J gene TRBJ2-7; weak D call: TRBD1 (6 bases). CDR3 in amino acids: CASSETGSSYEQYF. The DNA of the CDR3 is TGTGCCAGCAGTGAGACAGGTTCCTCCTACGAGCAGTACTTC. The full variable domain, rest sourced from reference TRBV28 and TRBJ2-7, is DVKVTQSSRYLVKRTGEKVFLECVQDMDHENMFWYRQDPGLGLRLIYFSYDVKMKEKGDIPEGYSVSREKKERFSLILESASTNQTSMYLCASSETGSSYEQYFGPGTRLTVT.